The T cell receptor beta chain described here comes from a study of T cells in localized non-small cell lung cancer. The table came from immunoSEQ multiplex PCR; TCRdb's copy has only in-frame clones and leaves some out. The repertoire holds about 20,000 clones, with more than 85% as singletons. With 0 bases removed from V and 8 bases from J, the gap between germline ends came to 19 bases. This CDR3 has 16 amino acids. Germline CDR1 reads SGHAT; CDR2 reads FQNNGV. This specimen was PBMCs, taken before any cancer treatment. V is TRBV11-2 and J is TRBJ1-2, with D perhaps matching TRBD1 (5 bases). The sequence derives from a man aged 40 to 69 with stage II squamous cell lung carcinoma. The CDR3 sequence: CASSLDWGNSRVGYTF. The CDR3 DNA follows: TGTGCCAGCAGCTTAGATTGGGGCAACTCGCGGGTGGGCTACACCTTC. The full variable domain, rest sourced from reference TRBV11-2 and TRBJ1-2, is EAGVAQSPRYKIIEKRQSVAFWCNPISGHATLYWYQQILGQGPKLLIQFQNNGVVDDSQLPKDRFSAERLKGVDSTLKIQPAKLEDSAVYLCASSLDWGNSRVGYTFGSGTRLTVV.